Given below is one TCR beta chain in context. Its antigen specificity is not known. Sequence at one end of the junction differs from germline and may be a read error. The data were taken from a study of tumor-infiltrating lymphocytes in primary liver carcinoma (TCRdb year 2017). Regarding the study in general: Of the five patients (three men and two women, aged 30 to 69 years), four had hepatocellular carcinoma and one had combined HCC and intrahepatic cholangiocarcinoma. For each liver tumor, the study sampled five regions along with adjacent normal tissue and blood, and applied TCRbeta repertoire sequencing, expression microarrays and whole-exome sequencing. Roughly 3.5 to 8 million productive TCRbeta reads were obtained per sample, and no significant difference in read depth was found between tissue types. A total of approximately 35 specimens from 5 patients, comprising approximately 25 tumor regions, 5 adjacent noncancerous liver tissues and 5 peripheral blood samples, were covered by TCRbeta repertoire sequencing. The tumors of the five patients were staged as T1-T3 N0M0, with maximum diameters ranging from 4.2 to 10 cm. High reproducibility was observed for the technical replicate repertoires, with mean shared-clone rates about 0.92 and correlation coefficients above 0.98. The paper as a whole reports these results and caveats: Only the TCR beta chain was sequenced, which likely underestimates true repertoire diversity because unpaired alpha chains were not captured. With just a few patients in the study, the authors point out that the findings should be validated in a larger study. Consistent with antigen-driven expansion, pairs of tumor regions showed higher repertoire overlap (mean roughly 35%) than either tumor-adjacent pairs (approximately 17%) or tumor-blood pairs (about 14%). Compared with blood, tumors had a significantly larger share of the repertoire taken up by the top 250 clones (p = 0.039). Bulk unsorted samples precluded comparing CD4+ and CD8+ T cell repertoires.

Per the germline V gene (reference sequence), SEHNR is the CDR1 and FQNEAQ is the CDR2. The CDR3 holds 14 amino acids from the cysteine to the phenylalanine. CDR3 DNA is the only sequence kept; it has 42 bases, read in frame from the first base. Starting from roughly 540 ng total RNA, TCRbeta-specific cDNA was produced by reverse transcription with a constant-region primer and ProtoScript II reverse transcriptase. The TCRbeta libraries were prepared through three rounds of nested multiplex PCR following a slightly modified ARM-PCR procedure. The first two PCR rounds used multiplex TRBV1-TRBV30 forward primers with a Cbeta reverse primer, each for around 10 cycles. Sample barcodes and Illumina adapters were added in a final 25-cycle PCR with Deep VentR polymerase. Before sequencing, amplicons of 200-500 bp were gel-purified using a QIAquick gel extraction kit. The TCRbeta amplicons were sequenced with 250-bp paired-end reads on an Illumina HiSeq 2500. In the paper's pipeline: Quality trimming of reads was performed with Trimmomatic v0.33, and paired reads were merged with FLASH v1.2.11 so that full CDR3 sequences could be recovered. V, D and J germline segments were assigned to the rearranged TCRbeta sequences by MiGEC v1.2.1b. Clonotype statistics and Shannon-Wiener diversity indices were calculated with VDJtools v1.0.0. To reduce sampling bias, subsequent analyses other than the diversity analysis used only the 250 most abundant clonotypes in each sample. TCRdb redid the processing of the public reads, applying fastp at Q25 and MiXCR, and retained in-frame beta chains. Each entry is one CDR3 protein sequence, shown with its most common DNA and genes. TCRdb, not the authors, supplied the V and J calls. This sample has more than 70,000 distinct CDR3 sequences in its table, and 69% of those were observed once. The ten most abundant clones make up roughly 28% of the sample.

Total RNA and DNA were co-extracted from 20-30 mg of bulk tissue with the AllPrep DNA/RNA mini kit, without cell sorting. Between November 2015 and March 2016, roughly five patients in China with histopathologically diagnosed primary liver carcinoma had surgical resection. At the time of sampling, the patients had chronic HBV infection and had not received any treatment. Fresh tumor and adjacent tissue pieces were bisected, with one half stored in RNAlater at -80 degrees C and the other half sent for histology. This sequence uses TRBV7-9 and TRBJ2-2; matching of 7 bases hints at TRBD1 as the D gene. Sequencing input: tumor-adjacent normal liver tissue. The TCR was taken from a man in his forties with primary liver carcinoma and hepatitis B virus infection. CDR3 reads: CAGSLEGADGELFF. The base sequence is TGTGCCGGCAGCTTGGAGGGGGCCGACGGGGAGCTGTTTTTT.